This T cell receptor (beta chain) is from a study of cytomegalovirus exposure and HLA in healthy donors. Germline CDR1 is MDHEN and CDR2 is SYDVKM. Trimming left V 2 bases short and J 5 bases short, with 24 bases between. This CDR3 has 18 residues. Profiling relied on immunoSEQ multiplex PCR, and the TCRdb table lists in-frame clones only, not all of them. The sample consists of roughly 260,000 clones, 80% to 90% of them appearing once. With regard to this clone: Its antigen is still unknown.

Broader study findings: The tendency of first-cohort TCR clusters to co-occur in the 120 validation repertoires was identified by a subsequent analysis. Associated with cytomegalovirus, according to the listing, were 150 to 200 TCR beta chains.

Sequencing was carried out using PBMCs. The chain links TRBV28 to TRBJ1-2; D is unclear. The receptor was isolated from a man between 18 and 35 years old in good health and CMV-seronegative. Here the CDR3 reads CASSLGSGRLSAAYGYTF. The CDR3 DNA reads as TGTGCCAGCAGTTTAGGTTCTGGCCGGCTTTCTGCGGCTTATGGCTACACCTTC.